The source of this T cell receptor (beta chain) is a study of tumour-infiltrating T cells in Burkitt lymphoma. Study context: This cohort included all epidemiological subtypes of Burkitt lymphoma. Overall and progression-free survival were predicted by productive clonality. Study-wide results and caveats: Public clonotypes, several, appeared across numerous Burkitt lymphoma patients.

TCRdb's copy holds only in-frame clones and misses some; the assay was immunoSEQ multiplex PCR. The data contain approximately 610 clones, around 15% of them singletons. This clone was counted a few times. The antigen is undetermined. Sequenced: tumor tissue. This receptor was obtained from a human donor with Burkitt lymphoma.

This chain's CDR3 is CASSLGQLSNQPQHF. The DNA of the CDR3 is TGTGCCAGCAGCTTAGGACAGCTTAGCAATCAGCCCCAGCATTTT. The chain links TRBV7-2 to TRBJ1-5, with D maybe TRBD1 (5 bases). V was cut by 1 base and J by 0 bases, with 7 bases left in between. This CDR3 is built from 15 residues. Germline V gives CDR1 SGHTA, CDR2 FQGNSA.